These 31 T cell receptor beta chains were all obtained from the same sample, sequenced in a study of Ad26.COV2.S vaccination and SARS-CoV-2 variants. The assay was immunoSEQ multiplex PCR, and TCRdb's table has in-frame clones only and misses some. The profile shows just over 350,000 clones, roughly 81% of them singletons. Stated treatment: around 19 received Ad26.COV2.S at low or high dose, single or two shots; about 5 received placebo; per-sample allocation not given. Collection of samples fell on day 63 after the first vaccine or placebo injection. Material: peripheral blood, obtained in a trial of Ad26.COV2.S vaccine versus placebo. Receptor source: a person aged 18-65 years who received the Ad26.COV2.S COVID-19 vaccine or a placebo.

The chain recombines TRBV18 with TRBJ1-2; the D gene is possibly TRBD1 (6 bases). The CDR3 runs 15 residues. The germline gives CDR1 KGHSH, CDR2 LQKENI. Trimming removed 6 bases at V and 7 bases at J, with 21 bases between. The CDR3 region is CASSQTRQENFGYTF. DNA for the CDR3: TGTGCCAGCTCGCAAACTAGACAGGAGAATTTTGGCTACACCTTC. Using reference TRBV18 and TRBJ1-2 for the parts outside the CDR3, the full variable domain is NAGVMQNPRHLVRRRGQEARLRCSPMKGHSHVYWYRQLPEEGLKFMVYLQKENIIDESGMPKERFSAEFPKEGPSILRIQQVVRGDSAAYFCASSQTRQENFGYTFGSGTRLTVV.

The CDR3 spells CASSQESGMETQYF. Written as DNA, the CDR3 is TGCGCCAGCAGCCAAGAGTCAGGGATGGAGACCCAGTACTTC. The rearrangement links TRBV4-1 to TRBJ2-5, with D perhaps TRBD1 (5 bases). CDR3 size: 14 residues. V lost 0 bases, J lost 5 bases, and 10 bases lay in between. Germline CDR1 reads MGHRA; CDR2 reads YSYEKL.

The chain employs TRBV6-5 and TRBJ1-4; 8 bases align to TRBD1. The CDR3 loop spans 14 amino acids. The ends lost 6 bases at V and 6 bases at J; junction bases unmatched: 6. Germline loops: CDR1 MNHEY, CDR2 SVGAGI. This CDR3 reads CASSRYRGYEKLFF. The CDR3 bases are TGTGCCAGCAGCCGATACAGGGGGTATGAAAAACTGTTTTTT.

The V and J genes are TRBV5-1 and TRBJ1-1, with 8 positions matching TRBD1. Germline CDR1 reads SGHRS; CDR2 reads YFSETQ. V lost 0 bases to trimming and J lost 8 bases; unmatched junction nucleotides: 9. CDR3 length: 15 amino acids. The CDR3 protein is CASSLGDRTGLEAFF. The CDR3 DNA is TGCGCCAGCAGCTTGGGGGACAGGACCGGGCTAGAAGCTTTCTTT.

The chain employs TRBV14 and TRBJ1-1, with unresolved D. Germline assignment: CDR1 SGHDN and CDR2 FVKESK. V lost 4 bases to trimming and J lost 0 bases, with 9 bases between them. The CDR3 length is 14 residues. CDR3 protein: CASSPLGLNTEAFF. In DNA form, the CDR3 reads TGTGCCAGCAGCCCCCTGGGGTTGAACACTGAAGCTTTCTTT.

The chain recombines TRBV7-2 with TRBJ1-2; D might be TRBD1 (5 bases). The length of the CDR3 is 15 residues. Germline CDR1 reads SGHTA; CDR2 reads FQGNSA. The V end was cut by 5 bases, the J end by 0 bases, with 13 bases between. The CDR3 protein is CASSPYAGANYGYTF. DNA for the CDR3: TGTGCCAGCAGCCCCTACGCGGGGGCTAACTATGGCTACACCTTC.

The chain joins TRBV30 to TRBJ1-3; a possible D gene is TRBD1 (6 bases). V lost 2 bases and J 9 bases, leaving 23 bases between the germline ends. The germline V gene has CDR1 GTSNPN and CDR2 SVGIG (reference sequence). This CDR3 contains 16 residues. CDR3 nucleotides: TGTGCCTGGAGTCCCGGTTCGGGGGCCTCGGCTGGCACCATATATTTT. It translates to CAWSPGSGASAGTIYF.

The V gene is TRBV7-2, the J gene TRBJ2-7; 11 nucleotides agree with TRBD1. The ends lost 5 bases at V and 3 bases at J; junction bases unmatched: 6. There are 15 residues in the CDR3. Germline V lookup: CDR1 SGHTA, CDR2 FQGNSA. Here the CDR3 DNA reads TGTGCCAGCAGCCAGGGACAGGGGGGCATCTACGAGCAGTACTTC. Translation gives CASSQGQGGIYEQYF.

V gene TRBV30 combines with J gene TRBJ2-1, with 9 bases that match TRBD2. Trimming removed 3 bases from V and 4 bases from J; junction bases left unmatched: 4. CDR1 is GTSNPN, CDR2 SVGIG, per germline (reference sequence). The CDR3 has 14 amino acids. The CDR3 DNA follows: TGTGCCTGGAGCGCAGCGGGGGGATACAATGAGCAGTTCTTC. Protein product: CAWSAAGGYNEQFF.

This clone was observed at least ten times. The rearrangement joins TRBV10-3 to TRBJ1-5; 7 bases are a match to TRBD1. V lost 10 bases and J lost 2; bases outside the gene matches: 2. Germline CDR1 ENHRY, CDR2 SYGVKD. This CDR3 is built from 12 residues. CDR3 sequence: CASGQGNQPQHF. In DNA form, the CDR3 reads TGTGCCAGTGGACAGGGCAATCAGCCCCAGCATTTT.

In this sample, this clone turned up a few times. The rearrangement joins TRBV3-1 (or the pseudogene TRBV3-2) to TRBJ2-3, with D perhaps assigned TRBD1 or TRBD2 (6 bases each). V lost 1 base to trimming and J lost 2 bases, with 7 bases between them. CDR3 length: 14 residues. Germline values: CDR1 LGHDT, CDR2 YNNKEL (reference sequence). The CDR3 DNA reads TGTGCCAGCAGCCAAGGGGGGGCCACAGATACGCAGTATTTT. Translation: CASSQGGATDTQYF.

The genes are TRBV7-2 and TRBJ1-1; D is possibly TRBD1 (5 bases). The length of the CDR3 is 13 residues. V gave up 0 bases and J gave up 5 bases, with 7 bases separating them. Germline V gene sequence: CDR1 SGHTA, CDR2 FQGNSA. The CDR3 loop is CASSLAQGTEAFF. CDR3 DNA: TGTGCCAGCAGCTTAGCGCAGGGAACTGAAGCTTTCTTT.

This rearrangement joins TRBV10-1 to TRBJ2-3; D not certain. From germline, CDR1 is WNHNN and CDR2 SYGVQD (reference sequence). Trimming pared 8 bases from V and 0 bases from J, leaving 6 bases between. The CDR3 contains 12 residues. CDR3 nucleotide sequence: TGCGCCAGCGGAACTAGCACAGATACGCAGTATTTT. Amino acids: CASGTSTDTQYF.

This clone appeared once. V usage is TRBV7-9 and J usage is TRBJ2-7; D is unclear. The V end lost 3 bases, the J end lost 2 bases, and 8 bases lay between the germline ends. From germline, CDR1 is SEHNR and CDR2 FQNEAQ (reference sequence). CDR3 length: 13 residues. In nucleotides, the CDR3 is TGTGCCAGCAGCTTTCGGTCCCCCTACGAGCAGTACTTC. It specifies CASSFRSPYEQYF. Complete variable domain (other parts from reference TRBV7-9 and TRBJ2-7): DTGVSQNPRHKITKRGQNVTFRCDPISEHNRLYWYRQTLGQGPEFLTYFQNEAQLEKSRLLSDRFSAERPKGSFSTLEIQRTEQGDSAMYLCASSFRSPYEQYFGPGTRLTVT.

The V and J genes are TRBV9 and TRBJ2-1, with TRBD2 identical over 7 bases. The CDR3 is 15 amino acids. Germline loops: CDR1 SGDLS, CDR2 YYNGEE. The trim removed 2 bases at V and 1 base at J, leaving 3 bases unmatched. CDR3 loop: CASSVRDYSYNEQFF. CDR3 DNA sequence: TGTGCCAGCAGCGTCCGGGACTATTCCTACAATGAGCAGTTCTTC.

A single count supports this clone. The chain combines TRBV6-5 with TRBJ1-1; 7 nucleotides agree with TRBD1. The CDR3 has 15 amino acids. Germline V gene data show CDR1 as MNHEY and CDR2 as SVGAGI. Trimming at V came to 6 bases and at J to 4 bases, leaving 11 bases not matched to a gene. CDR3 protein: CASSSYDREGTEAFF. CDR3 DNA sequence: TGTGCCAGCAGCTCCTACGACAGGGAGGGCACTGAAGCTTTCTTT.

This clone was found a few times. The genes are TRBV7-9 and TRBJ1-6, with 9 bases that match TRBD1. The CDR3 has 18 residues. Germline V gene sequence: CDR1 SEHNR, CDR2 FQNEAQ (reference sequence). Unmatched junction bases numbered 13, after V lost 5 bases and J lost 5 bases. DNA for the CDR3: TGTGCCAGCAGCGGGGACAGGGACGCTCCCCTGAATAATTCACCCCTCCACTTT. It translates to CASSGDRDAPLNNSPLHF.

J is TRBJ2-7 and V is TRBV28; 7 bases map to TRBD2. Germline CDR1 is MDHEN and CDR2 is SYDVKM. The trim removed 7 bases at V and 2 bases at J, leaving 8 bases unmatched. The CDR3 has 14 residues. CDR3 in amino acids: CASISSGTPYEQYF. CDR3 coding DNA: TGTGCCAGCATCTCGAGCGGGACTCCCTACGAGCAGTACTTC.

The J gene is TRBJ2-2, the V gene TRBV28; 13 bases agree with TRBD2. The CDR3 consists of 18 residues. CDR1 is MDHEN, CDR2 SYDVKM, per germline. The V segment lost 0 bases and the J segment 3 bases; nucleotides outside the gene matches: 4. CDR3 sequence: CASSLWPGTSGDTGELFF. As DNA, the CDR3 is TGTGCCAGCAGTTTATGGCCGGGGACTAGCGGGGACACCGGGGAGCTGTTTTTT.

V and J are TRBV5-8 and TRBJ2-7; D perhaps matches TRBD2 (5 bases). Germline loops: CDR1 SGHTS, CDR2 YDEGEE. Deletions cut 3 bases from V and 3 bases from J, with 10 bases between. The CDR3 sequence is 13 residues long. The CDR3 region is CASSSLRGYEQYF. In nucleotides, the CDR3 is TGTGCCAGCAGCTCCCTCCGGGGCTACGAGCAGTACTTC. The full variable domain, in which reference TRBV5-8 and TRBJ2-7 provide the parts outside the CDR3, is EAGVTQSPTHLIKTRGQQATLRCSPISGHTSVYWYQQALGLGLQFLLWYDEGEERNRGNFPPRFSGRQFPNYSSELNVNALELEDSALYLCASSSLRGYEQYFGPGTRLTVT.

The genes are TRBV7-2 and TRBJ2-1; D not certain. Trimming cost V 1 base and J 5 bases, with 15 bases left between them. CDR3 length equals 16 residues. The germline gives CDR1 SGHTA, CDR2 FQGNSA. The DNA for the CDR3 is TGTGCCAGCAGCTTAGTGTATTGGCAGAGAAACAATGAGCAGTTCTTC. Amino acids: CASSLVYWQRNNEQFF.

CDR3 bases: TGTGCCAGTAGGGACGCCGCGTCAGGGCTCGGTGGCTACACCTTC. It yields the protein CASRDAASGLGGYTF. The rearrangement links TRBV19 to TRBJ1-2; TRBD1 might be the D (5 bases). CDR3 length equals 15 residues. In germline, CDR1 is LNHDA, CDR2 SQIVND (reference sequence). With 6 bases removed from V and 7 bases from J, the gap between germline ends came to 21 bases.

J is TRBJ1-1 and V is TRBV6-5; D is unclear. V shed 5 bases and J shed 3 bases, with 13 bases lying between them. From germline, CDR1 is MNHEY and CDR2 SVGAGI. CDR3 size: 14 residues. CDR3 region: CASSRRMSDTEAFF. The CDR3 region has the DNA TGTGCCAGCAGTCGGAGGATGTCGGACACTGAAGCTTTCTTT.

The chain couples TRBV28 to TRBJ2-1; D assignment may be TRBD1 or TRBD2 (6 bases each). The ends were cut back, 3 bases at V and 6 bases at J, with 21 bases in the middle. This CDR3 has 17 residues. Per germline, CDR1 MDHEN and CDR2 SYDVKM. As DNA, the CDR3 is TGTGCCAGCAGTTTTTTGGGGGGCACGCCCAGTCTCAATGAGCAGTTCTTC. Its protein product is CASSFLGGTPSLNEQFF.

This chain uses TRBV13 with TRBJ1-2; 10 positions agree with TRBD1. Losses at the gene ends were 5 bases for V and 6 bases for J; bases not matched to a gene: 3. Germline-derived CDR1 and CDR2 are PRHDT and FYEKMQ (reference sequence). The CDR3 is 13 amino acids. The CDR3 sequence is CASSQDRGDGYTF. Here the CDR3 DNA reads TGTGCCAGCAGCCAGGACAGGGGGGATGGCTACACCTTC.

The V gene is TRBV5-6, the J gene TRBJ2-7; 12 bases are shared with TRBD2. The CDR3 totals 17 residues. V lost 1 base and J lost 5; bases outside the gene matches: 10. Germline assignment: CDR1 SGHDT and CDR2 YYEEEE. CDR3 amino acids: CASSLRTSGRRIHEQYF. The CDR3 DNA reads TGTGCCAGCAGCTTGCGCACTAGCGGGAGGAGGATCCACGAGCAGTACTTC.

V and J are TRBV7-2 and TRBJ2-3; D is undetermined. Germline CDR1 reads SGHTA; CDR2 reads FQGNSA. The V and J ends lost 3 bases and 0 bases respectively, with 4 bases between them. The CDR3 is 13 amino acids. The DNA for the CDR3 is TGTGCCAGCAGCTTCGACAGCACAGATACGCAGTATTTT. Translation: CASSFDSTDTQYF.

Concerning this clone: The same CDR3 is also encoded by other DNA sequences in this sample. The chain carries TRBV5-1 and TRBJ1-1, with D perhaps TRBD1 (6 bases). Germline-derived CDR1 and CDR2 are SGHRS and YFSETQ. The length of the CDR3 is 14 residues. The V and J ends lost 3 bases and 1 base respectively, with 10 bases between them. The CDR3, as DNA: TGCGCCAGCAGCTCACAGGGCCCGAACACTGAAGCTTTCTTT. As protein: CASSSQGPNTEAFF.

This chain uses TRBV11-2 with TRBJ2-7; D gene ambiguous. V dropped 2 bases and J dropped 3 bases, with 8 bases sitting between them. Germline V gene data show CDR1 as SGHAT and CDR2 as FQNNGV. The CDR3 covers 13 residues. The CDR3 loop is CASSLFWSYEQYF. The CDR3 DNA reads as TGTGCCAGCAGCTTATTTTGGAGCTACGAGCAGTACTTC.

This rearrangement joins TRBV10-2 to TRBJ2-2; perhaps TRBD1 as D (6 bases). This CDR3 contains 15 residues. Germline values: CDR1 WSHSY, CDR2 SAAADI. The ends were cut back, 6 bases at V and 4 bases at J, with 15 bases in the middle. The DNA for the CDR3 is TGCGCCAGCAGGGATAGGGGGTATGGCACCGGGGAGCTGTTTTTT. Translation gives CASRDRGYGTGELFF.

This clone has only one observation. The V and J genes are TRBV9 and TRBJ2-1; no clear D gene. V lost 0 bases, J lost 3 bases, and 7 bases lay in between. Germline V gene sequence: CDR1 SGDLS, CDR2 YYNGEE. The CDR3 has 14 amino acids. CDR3 nucleotide sequence: TGTGCCAGCAGCGTAGATGCAGTCTACAATGAGCAGTTCTTC. This encodes CASSVDAVYNEQFF. The whole variable domain, remainder taken from reference TRBV9 and TRBJ2-1, is DSGVTQTPKHLITATGQRVTLRCSPRSGDLSVYWYQQSLDQGLQFLIQYYNGEERAKGNILERFSAQQFPDLHSELNLSSLELGDSALYFCASSVDAVYNEQFFGPGTRLTVL.